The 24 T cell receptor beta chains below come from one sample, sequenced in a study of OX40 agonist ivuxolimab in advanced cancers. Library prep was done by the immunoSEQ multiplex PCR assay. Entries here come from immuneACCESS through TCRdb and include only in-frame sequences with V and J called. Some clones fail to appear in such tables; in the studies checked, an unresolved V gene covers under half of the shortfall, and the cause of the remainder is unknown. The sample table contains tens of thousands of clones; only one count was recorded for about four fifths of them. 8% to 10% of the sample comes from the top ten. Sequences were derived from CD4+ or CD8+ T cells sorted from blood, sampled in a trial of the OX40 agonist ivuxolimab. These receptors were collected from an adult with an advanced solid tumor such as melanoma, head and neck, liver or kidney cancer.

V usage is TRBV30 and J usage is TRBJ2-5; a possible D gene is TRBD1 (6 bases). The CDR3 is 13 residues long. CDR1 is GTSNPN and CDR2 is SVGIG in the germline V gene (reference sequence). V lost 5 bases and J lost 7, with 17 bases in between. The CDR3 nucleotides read TGTGCCTGGGACGGGGCCCTAGGGGGGACCCAGTACTTC. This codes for CAWDGALGGTQYF.

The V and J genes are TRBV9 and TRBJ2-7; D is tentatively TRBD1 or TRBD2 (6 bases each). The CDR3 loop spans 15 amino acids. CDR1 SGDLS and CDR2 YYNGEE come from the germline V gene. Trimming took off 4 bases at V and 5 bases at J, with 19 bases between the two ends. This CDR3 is CASSPGVGGGDEQYF. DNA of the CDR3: TGTGCCAGCAGCCCAGGGGTAGGAGGGGGAGACGAGCAGTACTTC. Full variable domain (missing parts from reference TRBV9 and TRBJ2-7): DSGVTQTPKHLITATGQRVTLRCSPRSGDLSVYWYQQSLDQGLQFLIQYYNGEERAKGNILERFSAQQFPDLHSELNLSSLELGDSALYFCASSPGVGGGDEQYFGPGTRLTVT.

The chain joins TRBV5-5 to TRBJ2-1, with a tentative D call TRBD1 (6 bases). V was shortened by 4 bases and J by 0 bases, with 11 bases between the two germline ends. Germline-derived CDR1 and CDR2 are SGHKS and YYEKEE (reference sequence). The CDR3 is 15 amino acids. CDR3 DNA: TGTGCCAGCAGCCATACAGGGAGCTCCTACAATGAGCAGTTCTTC. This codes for CASSHTGSSYNEQFF.

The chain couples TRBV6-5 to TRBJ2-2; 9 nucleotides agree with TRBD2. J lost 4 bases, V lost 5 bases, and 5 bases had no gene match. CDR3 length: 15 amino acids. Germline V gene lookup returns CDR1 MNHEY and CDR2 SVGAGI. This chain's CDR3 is CASSTPTSGTGELFF. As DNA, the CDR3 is TGTGCCAGCAGTACACCGACTAGCGGCACCGGGGAGCTGTTTTTT.

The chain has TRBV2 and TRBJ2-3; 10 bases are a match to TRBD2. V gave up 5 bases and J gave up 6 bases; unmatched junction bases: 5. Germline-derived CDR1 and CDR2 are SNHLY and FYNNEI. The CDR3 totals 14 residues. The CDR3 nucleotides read TGTGCCAGCAGTTTGACTAGCGGGTGGGATACGCAGTATTTT. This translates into CASSLTSGWDTQYF.

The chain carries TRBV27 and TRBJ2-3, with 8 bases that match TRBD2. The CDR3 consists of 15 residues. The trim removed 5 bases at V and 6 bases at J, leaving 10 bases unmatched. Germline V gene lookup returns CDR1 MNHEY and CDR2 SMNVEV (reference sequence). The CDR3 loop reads CASSAGLAGMDTQYF. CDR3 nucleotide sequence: TGTGCCAGCAGTGCTGGACTAGCAGGCATGGATACGCAGTATTTT.

The CDR3 sequence: CASSDRGEKLFF. CDR3 nucleotides: TGTGCCAGCAGTGACAGGGGAGAAAAACTGTTTTTT. The chain links TRBV6-5 to TRBJ1-4; TRBD1 agrees at 8 bases. This CDR3 has 12 amino acids. Germline CDR1 and CDR2: MNHEY and SVGAGI. Trimming took 5 bases from V and 8 from J; bases not matched to a gene: 1.

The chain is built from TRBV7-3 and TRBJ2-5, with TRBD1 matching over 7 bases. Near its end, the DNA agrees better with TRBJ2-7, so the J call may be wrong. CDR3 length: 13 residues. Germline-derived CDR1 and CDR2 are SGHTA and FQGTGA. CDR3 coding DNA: TGTGCCAGCAGCAAAGCCCACAGGGGCGAGCAGTACTTC. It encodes CASSKAHRGEQYF.

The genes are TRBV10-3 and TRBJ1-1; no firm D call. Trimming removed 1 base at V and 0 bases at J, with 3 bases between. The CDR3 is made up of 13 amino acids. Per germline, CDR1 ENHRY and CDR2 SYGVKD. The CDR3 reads CAISEWVNTEAFF. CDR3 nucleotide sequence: TGTGCCATCAGTGAGTGGGTGAACACTGAAGCTTTCTTT.

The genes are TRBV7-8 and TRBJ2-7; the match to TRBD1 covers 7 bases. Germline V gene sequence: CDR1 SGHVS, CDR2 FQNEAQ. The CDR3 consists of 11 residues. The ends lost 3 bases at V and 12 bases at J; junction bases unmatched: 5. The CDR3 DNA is TGTGCCAGCAGCTTGACGGGACAGACGTACTTC. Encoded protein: CASSLTGQTYF.

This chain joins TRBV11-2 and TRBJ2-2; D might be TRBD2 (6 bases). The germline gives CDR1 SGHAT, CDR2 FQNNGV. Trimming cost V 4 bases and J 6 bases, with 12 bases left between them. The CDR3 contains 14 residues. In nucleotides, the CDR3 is TGTGCCAGCAGCTCCCGACTAGTACCCGGGGAGCTGTTTTTT. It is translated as CASSSRLVPGELFF.

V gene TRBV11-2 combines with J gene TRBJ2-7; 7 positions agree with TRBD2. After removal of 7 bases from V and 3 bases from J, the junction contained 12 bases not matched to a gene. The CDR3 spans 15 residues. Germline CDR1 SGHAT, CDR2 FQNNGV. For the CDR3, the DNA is TGTGCCAGCACCTACACCTCAGCGGGAAGCTACGAGCAGTACTTC. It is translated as CASTYTSAGSYEQYF.

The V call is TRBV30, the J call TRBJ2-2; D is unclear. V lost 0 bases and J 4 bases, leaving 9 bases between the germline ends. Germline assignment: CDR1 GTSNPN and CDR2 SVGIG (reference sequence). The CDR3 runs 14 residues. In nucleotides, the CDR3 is TGTGCCTGGAGTGTAGGATATTCCACCGGGGAGCTGTTTTTT. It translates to CAWSVGYSTGELFF.

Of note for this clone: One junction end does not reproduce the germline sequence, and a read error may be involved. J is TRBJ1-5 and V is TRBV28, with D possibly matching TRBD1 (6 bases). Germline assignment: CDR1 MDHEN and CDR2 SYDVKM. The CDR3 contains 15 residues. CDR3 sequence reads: CASSYQGSSNRPQHF. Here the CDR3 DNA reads TGTGCCAGCAGTTACCAGGGGAGCAGCAATCGGCCCCAGCATTTT.

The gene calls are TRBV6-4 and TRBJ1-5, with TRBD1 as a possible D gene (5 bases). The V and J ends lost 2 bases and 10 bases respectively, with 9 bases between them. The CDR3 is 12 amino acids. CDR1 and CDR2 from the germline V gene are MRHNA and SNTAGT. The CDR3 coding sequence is TGTGCCAGCAGTGACGGAGGGGAACCCCAGCATTTT. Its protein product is CASSDGGEPQHF.

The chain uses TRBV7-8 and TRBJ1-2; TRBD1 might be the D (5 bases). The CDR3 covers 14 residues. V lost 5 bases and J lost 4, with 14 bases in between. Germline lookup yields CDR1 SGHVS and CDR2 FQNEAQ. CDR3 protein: CASSLGGYGYGYTF. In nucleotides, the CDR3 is TGTGCCAGCAGCCTGGGGGGGTACGGCTATGGCTACACCTTC.

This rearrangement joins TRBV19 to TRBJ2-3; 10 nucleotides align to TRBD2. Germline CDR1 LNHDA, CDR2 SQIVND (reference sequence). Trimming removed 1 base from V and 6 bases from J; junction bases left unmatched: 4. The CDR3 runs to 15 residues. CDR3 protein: CASSIASGSMDTQYF. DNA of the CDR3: TGTGCCAGTAGTATAGCTAGCGGGAGTATGGATACGCAGTATTTT.

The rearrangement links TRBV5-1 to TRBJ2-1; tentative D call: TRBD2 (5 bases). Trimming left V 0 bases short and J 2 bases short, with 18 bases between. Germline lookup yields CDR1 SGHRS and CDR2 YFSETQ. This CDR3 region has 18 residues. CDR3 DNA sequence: TGCGCCAGCAGCTTGGGACTACAGTTGGGATACGCCTACAATGAGCAGTTCTTC. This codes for CASSLGLQLGYAYNEQFF.

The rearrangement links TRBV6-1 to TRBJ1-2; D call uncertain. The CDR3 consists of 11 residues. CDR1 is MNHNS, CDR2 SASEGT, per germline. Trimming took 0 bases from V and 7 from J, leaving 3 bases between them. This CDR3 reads CASSEAGGYTF. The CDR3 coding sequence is TGTGCCAGCAGTGAAGCAGGTGGCTACACCTTC.

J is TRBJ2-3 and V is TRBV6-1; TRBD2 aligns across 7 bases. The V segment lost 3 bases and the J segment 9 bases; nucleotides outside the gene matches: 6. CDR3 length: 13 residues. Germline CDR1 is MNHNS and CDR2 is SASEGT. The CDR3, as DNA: TGTGCCAGCAGTGAGGGGGGGGACCGGACGCAGTATTTT. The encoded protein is CASSEGGDRTQYF.

The CDR3 spells CASSPPGQSEAFF. For the CDR3, the DNA is TGTGCCAGCAGTCCACCCGGACAGAGTGAAGCTTTCTTT. The chain employs TRBV28 and TRBJ1-1, with D possibly being TRBD1 (6 bases). The V and J ends lost 5 bases and 7 bases respectively, with 14 bases between them. Germline lookup yields CDR1 MDHEN and CDR2 SYDVKM. CDR3 length: 13 amino acids.

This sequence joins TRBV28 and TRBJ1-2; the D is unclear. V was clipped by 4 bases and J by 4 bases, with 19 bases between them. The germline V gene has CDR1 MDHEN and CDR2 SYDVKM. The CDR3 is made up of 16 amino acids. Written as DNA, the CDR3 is TGTGCCAGCAGTTCCCCACTCCAGGTTGCGATCTATGGCTACACCTTC. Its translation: CASSSPLQVAIYGYTF.

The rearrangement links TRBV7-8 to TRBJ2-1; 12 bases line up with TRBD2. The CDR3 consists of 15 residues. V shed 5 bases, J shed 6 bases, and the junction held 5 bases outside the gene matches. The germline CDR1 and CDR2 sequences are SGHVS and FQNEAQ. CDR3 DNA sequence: TGTGCCAGCAGCGAGACTAGCGGGGGCTTCAATGAGCAGTTCTTC. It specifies CASSETSGGFNEQFF.

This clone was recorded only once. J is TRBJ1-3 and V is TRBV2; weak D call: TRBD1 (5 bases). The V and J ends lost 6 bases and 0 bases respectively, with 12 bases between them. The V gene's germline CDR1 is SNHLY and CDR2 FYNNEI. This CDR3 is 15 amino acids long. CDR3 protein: CASRFDSISGNTIYF. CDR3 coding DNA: TGTGCCAGCAGATTCGACAGCATCTCTGGAAACACCATATATTTT.